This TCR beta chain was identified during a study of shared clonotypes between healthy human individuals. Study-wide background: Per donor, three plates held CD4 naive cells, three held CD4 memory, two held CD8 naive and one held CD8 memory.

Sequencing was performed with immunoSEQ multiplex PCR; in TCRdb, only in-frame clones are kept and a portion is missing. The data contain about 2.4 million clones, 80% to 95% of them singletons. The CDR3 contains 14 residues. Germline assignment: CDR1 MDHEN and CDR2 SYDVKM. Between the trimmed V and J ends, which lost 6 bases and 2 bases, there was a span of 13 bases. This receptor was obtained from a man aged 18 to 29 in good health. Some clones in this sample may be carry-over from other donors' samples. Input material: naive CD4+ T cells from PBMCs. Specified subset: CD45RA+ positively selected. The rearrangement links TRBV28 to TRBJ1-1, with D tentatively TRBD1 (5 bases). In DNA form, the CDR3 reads TGTGCCAGCAGGCCGACAGTATTTAACACTGAAGCTTTCTTT. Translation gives CASRPTVFNTEAFF.